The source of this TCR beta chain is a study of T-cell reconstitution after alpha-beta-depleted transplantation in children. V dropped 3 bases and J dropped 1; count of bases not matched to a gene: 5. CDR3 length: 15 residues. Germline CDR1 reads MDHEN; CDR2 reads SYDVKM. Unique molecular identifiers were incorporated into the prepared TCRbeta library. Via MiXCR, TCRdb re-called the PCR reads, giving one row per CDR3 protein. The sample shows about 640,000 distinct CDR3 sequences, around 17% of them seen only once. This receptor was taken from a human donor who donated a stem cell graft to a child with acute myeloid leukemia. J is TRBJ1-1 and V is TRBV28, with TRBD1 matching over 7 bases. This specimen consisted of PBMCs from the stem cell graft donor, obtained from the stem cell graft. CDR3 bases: TGTGCCAGCAGTTTTTTTGGGACAGCGAACACTGAAGCTTTCTTT. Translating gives CASSFFGTANTEAFF.